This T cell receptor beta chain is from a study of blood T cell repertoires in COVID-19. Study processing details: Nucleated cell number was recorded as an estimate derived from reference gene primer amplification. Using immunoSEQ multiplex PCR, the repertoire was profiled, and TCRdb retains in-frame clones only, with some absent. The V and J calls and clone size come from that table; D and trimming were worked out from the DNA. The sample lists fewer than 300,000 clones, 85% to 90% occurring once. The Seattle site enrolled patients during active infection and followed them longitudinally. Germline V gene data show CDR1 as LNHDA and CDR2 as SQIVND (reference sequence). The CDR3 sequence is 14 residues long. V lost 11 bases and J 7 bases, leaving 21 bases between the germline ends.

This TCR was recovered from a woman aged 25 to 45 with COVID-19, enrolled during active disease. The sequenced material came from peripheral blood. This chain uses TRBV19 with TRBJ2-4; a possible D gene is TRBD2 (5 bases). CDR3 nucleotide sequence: TGTGCCTCCACGGGGTTTCAGGTAGAGAACATTCAGTACTTC. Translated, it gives CASTGFQVENIQYF.